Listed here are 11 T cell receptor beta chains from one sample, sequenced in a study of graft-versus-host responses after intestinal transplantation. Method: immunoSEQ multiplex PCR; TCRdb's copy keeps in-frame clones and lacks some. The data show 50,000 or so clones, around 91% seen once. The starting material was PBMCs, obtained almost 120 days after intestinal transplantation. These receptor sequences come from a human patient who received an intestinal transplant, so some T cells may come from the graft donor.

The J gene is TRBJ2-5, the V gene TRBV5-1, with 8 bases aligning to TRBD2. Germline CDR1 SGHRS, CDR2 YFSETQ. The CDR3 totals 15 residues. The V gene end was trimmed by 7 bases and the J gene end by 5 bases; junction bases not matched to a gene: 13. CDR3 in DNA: TGCGCCAGCTCGGAGGTGGTTAGCGGGATTGAGACCCAGTACTTC. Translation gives CASSEVVSGIETQYF.

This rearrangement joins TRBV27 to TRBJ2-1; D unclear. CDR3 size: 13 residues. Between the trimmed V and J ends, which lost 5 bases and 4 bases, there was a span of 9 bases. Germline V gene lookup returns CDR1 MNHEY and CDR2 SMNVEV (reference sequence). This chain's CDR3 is CASSPRLYNEQFF. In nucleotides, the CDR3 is TGTGCCAGCAGTCCGCGATTATACAATGAGCAGTTCTTC.

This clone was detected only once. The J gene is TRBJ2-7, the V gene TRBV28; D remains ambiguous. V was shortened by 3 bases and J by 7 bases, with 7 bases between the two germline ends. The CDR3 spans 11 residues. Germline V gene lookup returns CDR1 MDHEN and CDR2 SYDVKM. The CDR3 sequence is CASSLSQEQYF. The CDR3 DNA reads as TGTGCCAGCAGTTTGTCTCAAGAGCAGTACTTC.

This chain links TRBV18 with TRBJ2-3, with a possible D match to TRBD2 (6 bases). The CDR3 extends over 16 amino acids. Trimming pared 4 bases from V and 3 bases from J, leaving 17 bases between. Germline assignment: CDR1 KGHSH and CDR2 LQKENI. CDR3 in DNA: TGTGCCAGCTCACAGACCGGGACGGGGGATACAGATACGCAGTATTTT. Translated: CASSQTGTGDTDTQYF.

The CDR3 nucleotides are TGTGCCAGCAAGGGGGGACTAGCGGGAACTGGGGAGCTGTTTTTT. Its protein is CASKGGLAGTGELFF. The chain uses TRBV2 and TRBJ2-2; 13 bases map to TRBD2. Trimming removed 7 bases from V and 8 bases from J; junction bases left unmatched: 7. The germline CDR1 and CDR2 sequences are SNHLY and FYNNEI. The CDR3 consists of 15 residues. Filled out from reference TRBV2 and TRBJ2-2, the complete variable domain reads EPEVTQTPSHQVTQMGQEVILRCVPISNHLYFYWYRQILGQKVEFLVSFYNNEISEKSEIFDDQFSVERPDGSNFTLKIRSTKLEDSAMYFCASKGGLAGTGELFFGEGSRLTVL.

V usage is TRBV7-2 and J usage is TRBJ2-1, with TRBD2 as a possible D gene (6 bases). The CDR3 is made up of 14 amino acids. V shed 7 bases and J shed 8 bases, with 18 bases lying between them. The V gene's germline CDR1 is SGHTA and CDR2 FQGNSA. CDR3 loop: CASTQGLYVDEQFF. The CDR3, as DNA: TGTGCCAGCACCCAAGGACTATACGTCGATGAGCAGTTCTTC.

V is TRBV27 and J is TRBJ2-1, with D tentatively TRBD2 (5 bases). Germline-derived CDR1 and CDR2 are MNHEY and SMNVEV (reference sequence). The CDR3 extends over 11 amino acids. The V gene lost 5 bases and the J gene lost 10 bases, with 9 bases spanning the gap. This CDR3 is CASSTGWEQFF. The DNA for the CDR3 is TGTGCCAGCAGTACGGGGTGGGAGCAGTTCTTC.

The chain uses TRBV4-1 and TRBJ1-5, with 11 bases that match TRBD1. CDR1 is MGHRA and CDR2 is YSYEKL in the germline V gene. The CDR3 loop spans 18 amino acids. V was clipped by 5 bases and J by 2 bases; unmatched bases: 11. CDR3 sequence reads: CASSSGTGGSYGNQPQHF. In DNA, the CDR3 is TGCGCCAGCAGCTCCGGGACAGGGGGATCATATGGCAATCAGCCCCAGCATTTT.

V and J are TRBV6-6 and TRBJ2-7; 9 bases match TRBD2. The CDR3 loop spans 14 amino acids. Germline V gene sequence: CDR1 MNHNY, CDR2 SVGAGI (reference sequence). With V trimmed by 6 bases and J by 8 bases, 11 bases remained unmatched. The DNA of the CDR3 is TGTGCCAGCAGCCAAACTAGCGGGCGAGCGAAGCAGTACTTC. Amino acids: CASSQTSGRAKQYF.

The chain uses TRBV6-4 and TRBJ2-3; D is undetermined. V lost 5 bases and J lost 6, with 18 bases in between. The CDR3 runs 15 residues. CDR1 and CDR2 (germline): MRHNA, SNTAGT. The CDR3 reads CASSHGLTPWDTQYF. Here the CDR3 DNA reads TGTGCCAGCAGTCACGGGCTGACCCCATGGGATACGCAGTATTTT.

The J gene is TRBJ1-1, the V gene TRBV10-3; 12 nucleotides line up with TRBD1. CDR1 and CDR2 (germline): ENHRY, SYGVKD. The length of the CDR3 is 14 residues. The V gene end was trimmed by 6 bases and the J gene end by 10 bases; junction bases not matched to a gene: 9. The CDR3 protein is CAISPGQGASAAFF. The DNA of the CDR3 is TGTGCCATCAGCCCGGGACAGGGGGCCTCGGCAGCTTTCTTT.